Below are 4 T cell receptor beta chains sequenced from a single sample in a study of T-cell reconstitution after alpha-beta-depleted transplantation in children. Construction of the TCRbeta library involved unique molecular identifiers. TCRdb reprocessed the PCR reads via MiXCR and lists one record per CDR3 protein. The data show roughly 180,000 distinct CDR3 sequences, roughly 14% seen once. The specimen was PBMCs from the stem cell graft donor, collected from the stem cell graft. These receptors all stem from a human donor who donated a stem cell graft to a child with acute lymphoblastic leukemia.

Ten or more counts support this clonotype. The rearrangement links TRBV7-9 to TRBJ1-4; TRBD1 matches at 7 bases. With 2 bases clipped from V and 8 bases from J, the junction kept 8 bases outside the gene matches. The V gene's germline CDR1 is SEHNR and CDR2 FQNEAQ (reference sequence). The CDR3 sequence is 15 residues long. CDR3 amino acids: CASSLQIRGSEKLFF. Written as DNA, the CDR3 is TGTGCCAGCAGCTTACAGATCAGGGGGAGCGAAAAACTGTTTTTT.

This clonotype was counted ten times or more. The chain couples TRBV20-1 to TRBJ1-5, with D possibly matching TRBD1 (6 bases). The CDR3 contains 16 residues. The germline V gene encodes CDR1 DFQATT and CDR2 SNEGSKA (reference sequence). V gave up 3 bases and J gave up 2 bases, with 17 bases separating them. The CDR3 here is CSARAGGAVGNQPQHF. DNA for the CDR3: TGCAGTGCTAGGGCCGGGGGGGCAGTTGGCAATCAGCCCCAGCATTTT.

This clonotype was found many times. This chain joins TRBV5-8 and TRBJ1-5, with unresolved D. The germline V gene encodes CDR1 SGHTS and CDR2 YDEGEE. Between the trimmed V and J ends, which lost 2 bases and 2 bases, there was a span of 14 bases. This CDR3 region has 16 residues. CDR3 coding DNA: TGTGCCAGCAGCTTTTGGATAGAAATGGGCAATCAGCCCCAGCATTTT. Protein product: CASSFWIEMGNQPQHF. The full variable domain, its missing parts supplied by reference TRBV5-8 and TRBJ1-5, is EAGVTQSPTHLIKTRGQQATLRCSPISGHTSVYWYQQALGLGLQFLLWYDEGEERNRGNFPPRFSGRQFPNYSSELNVNALELEDSALYLCASSFWIEMGNQPQHFGDGTRLSIL.

This clonotype was counted many times. The V and J genes are TRBV12-3 or TRBV12-4 and TRBJ1-1; D unresolved. CDR3 length equals 14 residues. Trimming stripped 6 bases from V and 4 bases from J, with 15 bases between. The CDR3 bases are TGTGCCAGCAGCCGATTGCGGGGAGGCACTGAAGCTTTCTTT. It translates to CASSRLRGGTEAFF.